These 19 T cell receptor beta chains came from one sample sequenced in a study of T-cell memory formation after mild COVID-19. TCRdb re-analysed the 5' RACE reads in MiXCR, keeping a single row per CDR3 protein. Of 350,000 to 500,000 distinct CDR3 sequences in the sample, 20% were seen once. Sequencing input: PBMCs or a T cell subset sorted from them (not recorded which). Receptor source: an adult woman who had mild COVID-19 (a few samples of this study predate the infection). Cell type and time point are not known.

This clonotype appeared a few times. This sequence joins TRBV6-2 or TRBV6-3 and TRBJ2-1; 9 bases are a match to TRBD2. Germline CDR1 reads MNHEY; CDR2 reads SVGEGT. The CDR3 extends over 14 amino acids. V lost 2 bases, J lost 9 bases, and 5 bases stayed unmatched. The CDR3 loop is CASSYDAGGFEQFF. As DNA, the CDR3 is TGTGCCAGCAGTTACGACGCGGGAGGGTTTGAGCAGTTCTTC.

A few counts support this clonotype. The chain employs TRBV29-1 and TRBJ2-5; 9 bases are shared with TRBD2. V lost 6 bases to trimming and J lost 7 bases; unmatched junction nucleotides: 9. In germline, CDR1 is SQVTM, CDR2 ANQGSEA. This CDR3 contains 13 residues. The CDR3 sequence: CSVAGLAKRTQYF. The CDR3 DNA sequence: TGCAGCGTGGCCGGACTAGCGAAGAGGACCCAGTACTTC.

This clonotype has only a few counts. The chain is built from TRBV5-1 and TRBJ1-4, with D uncertain. Trimming stripped 5 bases from V and 8 bases from J, with 16 bases between. Germline V gene sequence: CDR1 SGHRS, CDR2 YFSETQ. The CDR3 contains 14 residues. CDR3 sequence reads: CASRERPASEKLFF. The CDR3 nucleotides are TGCGCCAGCAGGGAGAGACCCGCTTCCGAAAAACTGTTTTTT. Based on the CDR3 plus reference TRBV5-1 and TRBJ1-4, the full variable domain is KAGVTQTPRYLIKTRGQQVTLSCSPISGHRSVSWYQQTPGQGLQFLFEYFSETQRNKGNFPGRFSGRQFSNSRSEMNVSTLELGDSALYLCASRERPASEKLFFGSGTQLSVL.

V gene TRBV19 combines with J gene TRBJ2-2, with D perhaps being TRBD1 or TRBD2 (5 bases each). The CDR3 consists of 15 residues. Trimming removed 3 bases at V and 8 bases at J, with 16 bases between. Germline V gene sequence: CDR1 LNHDA, CDR2 SQIVND (reference sequence). CDR3 sequence: CASSIRGPRGGELFF. In nucleotides, the CDR3 is TGTGCCAGTAGTATCAGAGGGCCGAGGGGAGGGGAGCTGTTTTTT. The complete variable domain, with remaining parts taken from reference TRBV19 and TRBJ2-2, reads DGGITQSPKYLFRKEGQNVTLSCEQNLNHDAMYWYRQDPGQGLRLIYYSQIVNDFQKGDIAEGYSVSREKKESFPLTVTSAQKNPTAFYLCASSIRGPRGGELFFGEGSRLTVL.

This clonotype came up a few times. The chain employs TRBV5-6 and TRBJ1-6, with 7 nucleotides matching TRBD1. This CDR3 spans 16 amino acids. Per germline, CDR1 SGHDT and CDR2 YYEEEE. Trimming at V came to 4 bases and at J to 0 bases, leaving 4 bases not matched to a gene. The CDR3 loop is CASSGGDSSYNSPLHF. CDR3 coding DNA: TGTGCCAGCAGCGGAGGGGACAGCTCCTATAATTCACCCCTCCACTTT. Together with reference TRBV5-6 and TRBJ1-6, the CDR3 gives the full variable domain: DAGVTQSPTHLIKTRGQQVTLRCSPKSGHDTVSWYQQALGQGPQFIFQYYEEEERQRGNFPDRFSGHQFPNYSSELNVNALLLGDSALYLCASSGGDSSYNSPLHFGNGTRLTVT.

The sample holds a few counts of this clonotype. The chain uses TRBV9 and TRBJ2-7; TRBD1 or TRBD2 may be the D gene (5 bases each). The CDR3 totals 14 residues. Trimming removed 0 bases at V and 3 bases at J, with 10 bases between. Germline CDR1 SGDLS, CDR2 YYNGEE. CDR3: CASSVGGRIYEQYF. CDR3 sequence (DNA): TGTGCCAGCAGCGTAGGGGGACGGATCTACGAGCAGTACTTC.

The rearrangement joins TRBV5-5 to TRBJ2-7, with 9 nucleotides matching TRBD1. Trimming took 3 bases from V and 3 from J; bases not matched to a gene: 7. The V gene's germline CDR1 is SGHKS and CDR2 YYEKEE (reference sequence). This CDR3 is built from 15 residues. CDR3 in amino acids: CASSSSGTGIYEQYF. The CDR3 DNA reads TGTGCCAGCAGCTCTTCCGGGACAGGGATCTACGAGCAGTACTTC.

In this sample, this clonotype turned up a few times. The chain carries TRBV20-1 and TRBJ2-1, with 11 bases lining up with TRBD2. J was trimmed by 8 bases and V by 6 bases; bases with no gene match: 9. The CDR3 is 14 residues long. The germline gives CDR1 DFQATT, CDR2 SNEGSKA (reference sequence). The CDR3 bases are TGCAGTGCCAACATCCCGGGACTAGCGGATGAGCAGTTCTTC. This gives the protein CSANIPGLADEQFF.

The table lists this clonotype with a few counts. The CDR3 DNA follows: TGCAGTGCGCCCAGGACTAGCGAATGGGAGACCCAGTACTTC. It is translated as CSAPRTSEWETQYF. The gene calls are TRBV20-1 and TRBJ2-5, with 9 nucleotides matching TRBD2. Germline CDR1 is DFQATT and CDR2 is SNEGSKA (reference sequence). The V gene end was trimmed by 6 bases and the J gene end by 5 bases; junction bases not matched to a gene: 10. The CDR3 length is 14 residues.

The J gene is TRBJ2-7, the V gene TRBV24-1, with D perhaps matching TRBD1 (6 bases). This CDR3 has 15 amino acids. Germline CDR1 is KGHDR and CDR2 is SFDVKD. The V gene lost 3 bases and the J gene lost 2 bases, with 13 bases spanning the gap. CDR3 amino acids: CATSDPKTGTYEQYF. The CDR3 DNA sequence: TGTGCCACCAGTGATCCTAAGACAGGAACCTACGAGCAGTACTTC.

The chain carries TRBV29-1 and TRBJ1-1; the match to TRBD1 covers 8 bases. Germline CDR1 reads SQVTM; CDR2 reads ANQGSEA. V lost 7 bases to trimming and J lost 3 bases; unmatched junction nucleotides: 4. The CDR3 has 12 amino acids. In DNA, the CDR3 is TGCAGCGGAGACAGGGGAGACACTGAAGCTTTCTTT. Protein: CSGDRGDTEAFF.

This clonotype was detected only a few times. The chain's CDR3 is CASSQGQINQPQHF. CDR3 DNA sequence: TGTGCCAGCAGCCAAGGACAGATCAATCAGCCCCAGCATTTT. The chain has TRBV3-1 and TRBJ1-5; TRBD1 might be the D (5 bases). Germline values: CDR1 LGHDT, CDR2 YNNKEL (reference sequence). This CDR3 comprises 14 residues. V was shortened by 1 base and J by 3 bases, with 7 bases between the two germline ends.

This clonotype turned up a few times. The V call is TRBV30, the J call TRBJ2-7; D may be TRBD1 (6 bases). The germline gives CDR1 GTSNPN, CDR2 SVGIG (reference sequence). This CDR3 has 14 residues. V dropped 8 bases and J dropped 0 bases, with 17 bases sitting between them. This CDR3 is CASAQGPSSYEQYF. In nucleotides, the CDR3 is TGTGCCAGCGCCCAGGGGCCGAGCTCCTACGAGCAGTACTTC.

V is TRBV4-3 and J is TRBJ2-3; 9 bases agree with TRBD2. The trim removed 0 bases at V and 3 bases at J, leaving 7 bases unmatched. CDR1 and CDR2 (germline): LGHNA, YSLEER. The CDR3 loop spans 17 amino acids. The CDR3 nucleotides read TGCGCCAGCAGCCAAGATGGAGGCCTAGCGGGAACAGATACGCAGTATTTT. Encoded protein: CASSQDGGLAGTDTQYF.

The chain joins TRBV29-1 to TRBJ1-1; D gene uncertain. Germline V lookup: CDR1 SQVTM, CDR2 ANQGSEA. The CDR3 is 13 amino acids. Trimming took 4 bases from V and 1 from J, leaving 10 bases between them. The CDR3 protein is CSVGTGTNTEAFF. Here the CDR3 DNA reads TGCAGCGTTGGGACCGGAACGAACACTGAAGCTTTCTTT.

This clonotype has only a few counts. The genes are TRBV21-1 and TRBJ2-7; the D call in the table, TRBD2, was not verified against the DNA. TRBV21-1 is reported as a pseudogene. The CDR3 covers 18 residues. CDR3 sequence reads: CASSKVSSGTTLGYEQYF. The CDR3 region has the DNA TGTGCCAGCAGCAAAGTGTCTAGCGGGACAACCCTTGGGTACGAGCAGTACTTC.

A few counts support this clonotype. The rearrangement links TRBV5-6 to TRBJ2-3, with TRBD2 matching over 9 bases. Germline V gene lookup returns CDR1 SGHDT and CDR2 YYEEEE. This CDR3 is built from 16 residues. V gave up 2 bases and J gave up 1 base; unmatched junction bases: 5. The CDR3 region has the DNA TGTGCCAGCAGCTTTGGACTAGCGAGGGGCACAGATACGCAGTATTTT. Translated, it gives CASSFGLARGTDTQYF.

The rearrangement links TRBV15 to TRBJ1-6; the match to TRBD1 covers 7 bases. Germline assignment: CDR1 LNHNV and CDR2 YYDKDF (reference sequence). The CDR3 is 14 residues long. V lost 1 base and J lost 7; bases outside the gene matches: 1. The CDR3 DNA sequence: TGTGCCACCAGCAGAGGGGACAGAAATTCACCCCTCCACTTT. This gives the protein CATSRGDRNSPLHF.

This clonotype was seen repeatedly, ten times or more. V gene TRBV18 combines with J gene TRBJ2-7; 8 nucleotides agree with TRBD2. This CDR3 is built from 14 residues. Germline-derived CDR1 and CDR2 are KGHSH and LQKENI. With V trimmed by 8 bases and J by 2 bases, 8 bases remained unmatched. In DNA form, the CDR3 reads TGTGCCAGCAGCCCCTCCGGGGGGGCCTACGAGCAGTACTTC. Amino acids: CASSPSGGAYEQYF.